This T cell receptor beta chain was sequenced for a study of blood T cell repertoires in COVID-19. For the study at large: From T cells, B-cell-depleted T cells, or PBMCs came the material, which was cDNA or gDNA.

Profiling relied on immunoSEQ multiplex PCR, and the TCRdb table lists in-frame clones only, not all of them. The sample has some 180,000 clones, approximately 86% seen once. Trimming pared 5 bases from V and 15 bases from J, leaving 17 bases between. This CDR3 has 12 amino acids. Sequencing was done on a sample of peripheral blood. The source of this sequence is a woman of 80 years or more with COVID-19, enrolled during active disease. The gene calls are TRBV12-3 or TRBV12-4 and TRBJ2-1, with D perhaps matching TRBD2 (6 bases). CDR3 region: CASSAEGRRRFF. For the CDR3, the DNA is TGTGCCAGCAGTGCGGAGGGTCGTAGGCGGTTCTTC.